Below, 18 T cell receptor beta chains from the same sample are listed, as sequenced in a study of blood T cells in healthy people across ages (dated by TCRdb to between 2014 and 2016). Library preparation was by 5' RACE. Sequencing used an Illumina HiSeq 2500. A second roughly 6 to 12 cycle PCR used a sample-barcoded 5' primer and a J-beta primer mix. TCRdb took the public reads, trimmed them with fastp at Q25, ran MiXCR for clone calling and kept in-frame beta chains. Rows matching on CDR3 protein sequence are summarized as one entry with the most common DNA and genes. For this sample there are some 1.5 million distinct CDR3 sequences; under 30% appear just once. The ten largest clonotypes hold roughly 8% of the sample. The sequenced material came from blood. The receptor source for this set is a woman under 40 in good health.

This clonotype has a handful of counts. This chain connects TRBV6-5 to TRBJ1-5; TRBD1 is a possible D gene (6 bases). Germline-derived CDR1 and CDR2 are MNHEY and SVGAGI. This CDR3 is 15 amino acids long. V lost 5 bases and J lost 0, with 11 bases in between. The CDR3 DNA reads TGTGCCAGCAGTAGGACAGCATATAGCAATCAGCCCCAGCATTTT. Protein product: CASSRTAYSNQPQHF.

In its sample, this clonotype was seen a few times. The CDR3 DNA reads as TGCGCCAGCAGTGGGGACAGGGTTAAAGGCTACACCTTC. Translating it yields CASSGDRVKGYTF. The genes are TRBV10-2 and TRBJ1-2; 9 nucleotides line up with TRBD1. The CDR3 runs to 13 residues. Unmatched junction bases numbered 5, after V lost 4 bases and J lost 8 bases. CDR1 WSHSY and CDR2 SAAADI come from the germline V gene.

CDR3 in amino acids: CASGRRKIEQFF. CDR3 DNA sequence: TGTGCCAGCGGGAGGCGAAAAATTGAGCAGTTCTTC. V gene TRBV27 combines with J gene TRBJ2-1; TRBD2 might be the D (6 bases). Per germline, CDR1 MNHEY and CDR2 SMNVEV (reference sequence). The CDR3 is 12 residues long. Trimming cost V 8 bases and J 9 bases, with 14 bases left between them.

This CDR3 is CASSQDLKVNQPQHF. The DNA for the CDR3 is TGCGCCAGCAGCCAAGATTTGAAGGTCAATCAGCCCCAGCATTTT. This chain links TRBV4-3 with TRBJ1-5; no definite D call. Germline V CDR1 and CDR2: LGHNA, YSLEER. CDR3 length equals 15 residues. Deletions cut 0 bases from V and 3 bases from J, with 9 bases between.

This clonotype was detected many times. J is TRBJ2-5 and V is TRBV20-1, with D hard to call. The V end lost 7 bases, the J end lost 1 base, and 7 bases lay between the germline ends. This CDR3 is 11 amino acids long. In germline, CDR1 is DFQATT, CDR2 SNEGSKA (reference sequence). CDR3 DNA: TGCAGTGGTGCGATCCAAGAGACCCAGTACTTC. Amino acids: CSGAIQETQYF.

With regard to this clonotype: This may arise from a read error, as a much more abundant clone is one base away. CDR3 residues: CASSLDGGYYEQFF. The CDR3 coding sequence is TGTGCCAGCAGCTTAGATGGCGGTTACTACGAGCAGTTCTTC. The chain recombines TRBV7-2 with TRBJ2-1, with no clear D. Germline V lookup: CDR1 SGHTA, CDR2 FQGNSA. CDR3 length: 14 residues. V shed 1 base and J shed 10 bases, with 14 bases lying between them. Variable domain in full (rest from reference TRBV7-2 and TRBJ2-1): GAGVSQSPSNKVTEKGKDVELRCDPISGHTALYWYRQSLGQGLEFLIYFQGNSAPDKSGLPSDRFSAERTGGSVSTLTIQRTQQEDSAVYLCASSLDGGYYEQFFGPGTRLTVL.

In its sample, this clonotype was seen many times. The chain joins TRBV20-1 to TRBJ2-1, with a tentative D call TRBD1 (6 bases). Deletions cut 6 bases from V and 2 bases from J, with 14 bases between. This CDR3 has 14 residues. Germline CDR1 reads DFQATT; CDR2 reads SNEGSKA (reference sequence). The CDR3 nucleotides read TGCAGTGCGGGGGCCAGGCCCACCTACAATGAGCAGTTCTTC. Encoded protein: CSAGARPTYNEQFF.

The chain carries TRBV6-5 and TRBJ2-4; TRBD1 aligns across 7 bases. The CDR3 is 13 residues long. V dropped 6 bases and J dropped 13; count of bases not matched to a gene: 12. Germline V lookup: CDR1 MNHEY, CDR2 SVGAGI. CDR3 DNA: TGTGCCAGCAGCGACAGGGCAGGGGGTGAGCAGTACTTC. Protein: CASSDRAGGEQYF.

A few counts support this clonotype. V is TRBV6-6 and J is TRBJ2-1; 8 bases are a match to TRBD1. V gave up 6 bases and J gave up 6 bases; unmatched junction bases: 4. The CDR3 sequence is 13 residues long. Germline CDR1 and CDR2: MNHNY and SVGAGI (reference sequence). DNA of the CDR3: TGTGCCAGCAGGGGACAGGAGGGCAATGAGCAGTTCTTC. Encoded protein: CASRGQEGNEQFF.

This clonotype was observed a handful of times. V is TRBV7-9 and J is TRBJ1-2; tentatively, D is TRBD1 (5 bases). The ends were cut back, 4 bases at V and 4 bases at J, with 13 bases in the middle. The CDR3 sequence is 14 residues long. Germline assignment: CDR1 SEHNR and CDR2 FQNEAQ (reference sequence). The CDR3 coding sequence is TGTGCCAGCAGCTCGACGGCTGGGGGCTATGGCTACACCTTC. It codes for CASSSTAGGYGYTF.

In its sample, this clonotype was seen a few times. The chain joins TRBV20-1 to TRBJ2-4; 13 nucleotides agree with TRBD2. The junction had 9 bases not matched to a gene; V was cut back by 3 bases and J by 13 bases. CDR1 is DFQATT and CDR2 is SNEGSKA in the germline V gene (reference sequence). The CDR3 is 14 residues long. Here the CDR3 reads CSASGLAGAGEQYF. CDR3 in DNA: TGCAGTGCTAGCGGACTAGCGGGAGCAGGGGAGCAGTACTTC.

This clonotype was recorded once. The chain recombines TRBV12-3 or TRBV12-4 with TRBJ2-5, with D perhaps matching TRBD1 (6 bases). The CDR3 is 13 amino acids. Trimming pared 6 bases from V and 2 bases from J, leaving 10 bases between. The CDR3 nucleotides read TGTGCCAGCAGACCGGACAGACAAGAGACCCAGTACTTC. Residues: CASRPDRQETQYF.

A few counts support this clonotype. CDR3 sequence (DNA): TGTGCCAGCATTTTGACTAGCGGGGTCACAGATACGCAGTATTTT. Protein sequence: CASILTSGVTDTQYF. This chain uses TRBV12-3 or TRBV12-4 with TRBJ2-3; TRBD2 matches 11 bases. This CDR3 has 15 amino acids. V lost 7 bases and J lost 2; bases outside the gene matches: 5.

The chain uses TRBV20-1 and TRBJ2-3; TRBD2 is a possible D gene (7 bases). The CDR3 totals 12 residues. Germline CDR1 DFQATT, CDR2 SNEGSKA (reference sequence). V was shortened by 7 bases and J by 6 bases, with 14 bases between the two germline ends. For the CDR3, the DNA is TGCAGTGTCGGGGGGCGAGTCGATACGCAGTATTTT. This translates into CSVGGRVDTQYF.

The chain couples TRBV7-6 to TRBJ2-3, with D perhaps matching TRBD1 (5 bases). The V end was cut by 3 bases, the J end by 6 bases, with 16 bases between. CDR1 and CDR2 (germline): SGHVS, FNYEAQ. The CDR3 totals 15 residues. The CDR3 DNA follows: TGTGCCAGCAGCTTGTCGCAGGGCGCTTTCGATACGCAGTATTTT. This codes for CASSLSQGAFDTQYF.

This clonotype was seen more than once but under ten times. CDR3 nucleotides: TGTGCCAGCAATAAGGAGGGCACAGATACGCAGTATTTT. It translates to CASNKEGTDTQYF. The chain employs TRBV2 and TRBJ2-3; a possible D gene is TRBD2 (5 bases). Germline CDR1 SNHLY, CDR2 FYNNEI. V was cut by 7 bases and J by 1 base, with 9 bases left in between. The length of the CDR3 is 13 residues.

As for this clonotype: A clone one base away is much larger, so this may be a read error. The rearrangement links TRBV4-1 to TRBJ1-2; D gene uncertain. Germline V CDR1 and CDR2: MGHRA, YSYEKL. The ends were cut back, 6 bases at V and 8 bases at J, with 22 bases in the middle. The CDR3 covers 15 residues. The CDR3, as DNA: TGCGCCAGCAGTCTCGGTGGCAGGTGGTCGGGCGGCTACACCTTC. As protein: CASSLGGRWSGGYTF.

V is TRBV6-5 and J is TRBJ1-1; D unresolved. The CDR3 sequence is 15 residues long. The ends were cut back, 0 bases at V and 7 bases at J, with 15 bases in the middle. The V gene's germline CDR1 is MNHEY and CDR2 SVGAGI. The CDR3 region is CASSYSSGGVREAFF. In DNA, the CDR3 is TGTGCCAGCAGTTACTCGAGCGGCGGTGTTCGTGAAGCTTTCTTT.